This T cell receptor beta chain came from a study of yellow fever vaccine responses in identical twins. CDR1 is SGHAT, CDR2 FQNNGV, per germline. The CDR3 sequence is 19 residues long. Unmatched junction bases numbered 11, after V lost 5 bases and J lost 1 base. TCRdb reanalysed the RT-PCR reads using MiXCR and keeps one entry per CDR3 protein. The sample carries 2,600 or so distinct CDR3 sequences, 65% to 85% recorded once. Sample: T cells from blood (PBMCs), unsorted or a sorted subset (not recorded which), taken before or after yellow fever vaccination (not recorded which). The chain has TRBV11-2 and TRBJ2-1, with 13 bases identical to TRBD2. The sequence derives from a woman aged 18-29 years who received the yellow fever vaccine. The CDR3 here is CASSATGLAGPPSYNEQFF. Here the CDR3 DNA reads TGTGCCAGCAGCGCTACGGGACTAGCGGGACCTCCTTCCTACAATGAGCAGTTCTTC.